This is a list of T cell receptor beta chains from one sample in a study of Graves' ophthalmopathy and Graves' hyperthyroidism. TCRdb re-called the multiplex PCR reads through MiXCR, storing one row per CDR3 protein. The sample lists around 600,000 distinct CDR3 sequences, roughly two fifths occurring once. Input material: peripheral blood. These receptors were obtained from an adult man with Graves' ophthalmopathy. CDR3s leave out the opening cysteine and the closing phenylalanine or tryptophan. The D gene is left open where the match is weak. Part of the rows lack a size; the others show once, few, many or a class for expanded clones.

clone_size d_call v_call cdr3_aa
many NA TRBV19 ASSMSHMNTEAF
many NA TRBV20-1 SASAVGVTQY
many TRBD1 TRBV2 ASRGGQFSSPLH
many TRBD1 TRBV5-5 ASRAPGQGQTQY
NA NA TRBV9 ASSPAADTNYGYT
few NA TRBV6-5 ASSYSWTENTEAF
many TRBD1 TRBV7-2 ASRDRANTGELF
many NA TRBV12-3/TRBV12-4 ASSSLSYGYT
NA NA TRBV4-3 ASSQDVWGMQF
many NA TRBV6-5 ASSLLSGETDGYT
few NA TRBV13 ASSLEGGPRDMETQY
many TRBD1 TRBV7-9 ASSVGTGAGNTIY
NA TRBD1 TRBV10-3 AIGGQGNSPLH
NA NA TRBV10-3 AITPGQGNGYT
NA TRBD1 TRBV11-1 AWGQGNTIY
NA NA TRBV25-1 ASDVKMTGQETQY
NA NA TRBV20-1 SVLDRESSYNSPLH
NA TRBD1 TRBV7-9 ASSQAVQGNQPQH
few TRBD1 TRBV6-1 ASTRAGRGRKETQY
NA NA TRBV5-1 ASKLVGPGGYT
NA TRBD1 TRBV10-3 AISAPGQTNYGYT
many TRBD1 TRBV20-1 SARGTGGETQY
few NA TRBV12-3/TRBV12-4 ASRPTLRGGLDEQF
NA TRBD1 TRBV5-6 ASSASGTGINYGYT
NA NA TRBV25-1 ASRDSGATNEKLF
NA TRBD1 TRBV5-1 ASSSTGDGPNYGYT
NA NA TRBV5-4 ASSLAAEMNNEQF
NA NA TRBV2 ASSLSRNNEQF
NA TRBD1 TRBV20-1 SAPDRDRGGYGYT
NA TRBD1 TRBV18 ASSPPDRVNTEAF
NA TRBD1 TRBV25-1 ASLVPQGALYGYT
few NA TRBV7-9 AWSAPVVANYGYT
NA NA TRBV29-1 SQDRPGYYGYT
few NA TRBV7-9 ASSLDIGTYSNTEAF
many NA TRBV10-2 ASRSPWLYEQY
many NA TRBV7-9 ASSFGRTGANVLT
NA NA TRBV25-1 ASSPPRGARVDEAF
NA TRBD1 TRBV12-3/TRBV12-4 ASSQTGGSGETQY
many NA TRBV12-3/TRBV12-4 ASSLADVSETQY
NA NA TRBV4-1 ASSQGLRMGYEQY
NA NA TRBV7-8 AKAGGAGNTIY
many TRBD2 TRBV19 ASSSWRENYEQY
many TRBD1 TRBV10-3 AIRTGPGLDGYT
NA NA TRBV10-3 AISVGNGGTDTQY
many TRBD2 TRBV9 ASSVAPGLAYGELF